The source of this T cell receptor beta chain is a study of metastatic and nonmetastatic thyroid tumors. This clone occurred many times. The same CDR3 can be traced to other DNA sequences in this sample. MiXCR re-clonotyped the PCR reads for TCRdb. Of 28,000 or so clones detected, 16% appear once; the ten largest clones hold approximately 4%. Germline CDR1 and CDR2: MGHDK and SYGVNS. Between the trimmed V and J ends, which lost 7 bases and 4 bases, there was a span of 8 bases. The CDR3 runs 12 residues. Every patient was untreated before thyroid surgery. This sequence was found in a female donor with papillary thyroid cancer or a benign thyroid nodule (not recorded which). Some clones in this sample may be carry-over from other donors' samples. The chain combines TRBV25-1 with TRBJ1-3; tentatively, D is TRBD1 (6 bases). The sample comprised blood. CDR3 sequence reads: CASTRGGNTIYF. In DNA form, the CDR3 reads TGTGCCAGCACCAGGGGAGGAAACACCATATATTTT.